This T cell receptor beta chain came from a study of blood T cell repertoires in COVID-19. At the level of the study: Samples came from the United States, Italy and Spain, spanning acute and convalescent COVID-19. Sources were T cells, B-cell-depleted T cells, or PBMCs; the material itself was cDNA or gDNA.

Losses at the gene ends were 6 bases for V and 5 bases for J; bases not matched to a gene: 4. The CDR3 runs to 13 residues. In germline, CDR1 is LNHDA, CDR2 SQIVND (reference sequence). Methods used by the authors: Nucleated cell number was recorded as an estimate derived from reference gene primer amplification. Here immunoSEQ multiplex PCR was the method, and the copy in TCRdb shows in-frame clones only, minus some. The DNA gave D and trimming, while V, J and clone size come from that table. In the table there are roughly 67,000 clones, roughly 92% of which are singletons. The receptor was derived from a man in his 70s with active COVID-19. The genes are TRBV19 and TRBJ1-2, with 9 bases fitting TRBD1. The sample was peripheral blood. The CDR3 sequence: CASRSGTGYGYTF. The CDR3 bases are TGTGCCAGTAGGTCCGGGACAGGGTATGGCTACACCTTC. The complete variable domain, with remaining parts taken from reference TRBV19 and TRBJ1-2, reads DGGITQSPKYLFRKEGQNVTLSCEQNLNHDAMYWYRQDPGQGLRLIYYSQIVNDFQKGDIAEGYSVSREKKESFPLTVTSAQKNPTAFYLCASRSGTGYGYTFGSGTRLTVV.